The 30 T cell receptor beta chains below all came from one sample that was sequenced in a study of shared T cell receptors in the human thymus. Sequencing used immunoSEQ multiplex PCR; TCRdb keeps in-frame clones, though not all of them. The sample yields just under 550,000 clones, about 84% seen once. The same data also contributed to another study, on human thymus T cells.

The sequencing sample was made of thymocytes. These receptors all stem from a boy in the first two years of life with a congenital heart defect.

The CDR3 nucleotides read TGTGCCAGCAGCGGCCGACAGGGACAGAGGAATGAGCAGTTCTTC. It translates to CASSGRQGQRNEQFF. V and J are TRBV9 and TRBJ2-1, with 7 bases identical to TRBD1. The CDR3 is made up of 15 amino acids. The V segment lost 3 bases and the J segment 7 bases; nucleotides outside the gene matches: 10. Looked up from germline, CDR1 is SGDLS and CDR2 is YYNGEE.

This clone was seen a few times. The V and J genes are TRBV5-1 and TRBJ2-5, with D possibly TRBD2 on 5 matching bases. This CDR3 has 16 amino acids. Trimming took off 4 bases at V and 0 bases at J, with 16 bases between the two ends. Germline CDR1 and CDR2: SGHRS and YFSETQ. CDR3 DNA sequence: TGCGCCAGCAGCGCCGGGATCCTGGCCAACCAAGAGACCCAGTACTTC. Translating it yields CASSAGILANQETQYF. Based on the CDR3 plus reference TRBV5-1 and TRBJ2-5, the full variable domain is KAGVTQTPRYLIKTRGQQVTLSCSPISGHRSVSWYQQTPGQGLQFLFEYFSETQRNKGNFPGRFSGRQFSNSRSEMNVSTLELGDSALYLCASSAGILANQETQYFGPGTRLLVL.

This chain joins TRBV10-3 and TRBJ2-7; 9 bases are shared with TRBD2. The germline V gene has CDR1 ENHRY and CDR2 SYGVKD. Losses at the gene ends were 2 bases for V and 2 bases for J; bases not matched to a gene: 1. This CDR3 has 14 amino acids. The CDR3 sequence: CAISERLAAYEQYF. Here the CDR3 DNA reads TGTGCCATCAGTGAGCGACTAGCGGCCTACGAGCAGTACTTC.

V is TRBV18 and J is TRBJ2-7; D remains unclear. CDR3 size: 13 residues. Germline values: CDR1 KGHSH, CDR2 LQKENI. The ends were cut back, 5 bases at V and 4 bases at J, with 12 bases in the middle. The CDR3 protein is CASSRGGCYEQYF. The CDR3, as DNA: TGTGCCAGCTCAAGAGGCGGCTGTTACGAGCAGTACTTC.

The V gene is TRBV29-1, the J gene TRBJ1-5, with a possible D match to TRBD1 (6 bases). The CDR3 length is 16 residues. V lost 6 bases to trimming and J lost 0 bases, with 18 bases between them. The germline V gene encodes CDR1 SQVTM and CDR2 ANQGSEA. The CDR3 here is CSVILDSTYSNQPQHF. The CDR3 DNA is TGCAGCGTGATTCTGGACAGTACCTATAGCAATCAGCCCCAGCATTTT.

The chain carries TRBV27 and TRBJ2-5, with TRBD1 matching 8 bases. Germline CDR1 reads MNHEY; CDR2 reads SMNVEV (reference sequence). The CDR3 has 15 residues. V shed 3 bases, J shed 2 bases, and the junction held 5 bases outside the gene matches. For the CDR3, the DNA is TGTGCCAGCAGTTTCGACAGGGGAGATCAAGAGACCCAGTACTTC. Translation: CASSFDRGDQETQYF.

V gene TRBV30 combines with J gene TRBJ2-7; 7 positions agree with TRBD2. CDR1 is GTSNPN and CDR2 is SVGIG in the germline V gene (reference sequence). The CDR3 is 16 residues long. V shed 5 bases, J shed 1 base, and the junction held 14 bases outside the gene matches. CDR3 residues: CAWDLRAGEESYEQYF. CDR3 bases: TGTGCCTGGGACTTGAGGGCGGGAGAGGAGTCCTACGAGCAGTACTTC.

The V call is TRBV4-3, the J call TRBJ2-7; maybe TRBD2 (6 bases). Trimming shortened V by 0 bases and J by 1 base, and 10 bases separated the two germline ends. This CDR3 comprises 15 residues. From germline, CDR1 is LGHNA and CDR2 YSLEER. As DNA, the CDR3 is TGCGCCAGCAGCCAAGAAGGGGACTTGTCCTACGAGCAGTACTTC. It translates to CASSQEGDLSYEQYF.

The J gene is TRBJ1-1, the V gene TRBV30, with 8 bases aligning to TRBD1. The CDR3 is made up of 17 amino acids. Germline V gene lookup returns CDR1 GTSNPN and CDR2 SVGIG (reference sequence). The CDR3 sequence: CAGGVRGPNRGDTEAFF. The CDR3 DNA reads as TGTGCTGGGGGGGTAAGGGGACCGAACAGGGGGGACACTGAAGCTTTCTTT.

The chain carries TRBV27 and TRBJ2-7, with 8 bases fitting TRBD1. CDR1 is MNHEY and CDR2 is SMNVEV in the germline V gene (reference sequence). J was trimmed by 2 bases and V by 3 bases; bases with no gene match: 3. This CDR3 spans 14 amino acids. Here the CDR3 reads CASSFAGQAYEQYF. The CDR3 DNA sequence: TGTGCCAGCAGTTTCGCGGGACAGGCCTACGAGCAGTACTTC.

The sample holds a few counts of this clone. For the CDR3, the DNA is TGCGCCAGCAGCCACAACGTTCCAGGGGAAAACCAGTTGGGCGCATGGAACACTGAAGCTTTCTTT. Residues: CASSHNVPGENQLGAWNTEAFF. The J gene is TRBJ1-1, the V gene TRBV4-3; D perhaps matches TRBD1 (6 bases). Trimming took off 3 bases at V and 1 base at J, with 33 bases between the two ends. Germline V lookup: CDR1 LGHNA, CDR2 YSLEER. The CDR3 totals 22 residues.

The chain joins TRBV6-1 to TRBJ1-6; no clear D. The germline V and J ends were trimmed by 4 bases and 7 bases, with 17 bases remaining between them. The CDR3 length is 16 residues. The V gene's germline CDR1 is MNHNS and CDR2 SASEGT. The CDR3 is CASSGPEGGRNSPLHF. The CDR3 DNA reads TGTGCCAGCAGTGGCCCGGAGGGCGGTCGGAATTCACCCCTCCACTTT.

This chain links TRBV19 with TRBJ2-5; D is perhaps TRBD2 (5 bases). This CDR3 region has 17 residues. The V gene lost 6 bases and the J gene lost 1 base, with 21 bases spanning the gap. Germline CDR1 LNHDA, CDR2 SQIVND (reference sequence). In DNA, the CDR3 is TGTGCCAGTAGCCCTAGAGGAGTGGGAGTTGGCCAAGAGACCCAGTACTTC. It translates to CASSPRGVGVGQETQYF.

The chain is built from TRBV30 and TRBJ1-5, with TRBD1 as a possible D gene (5 bases). Trimming removed 1 base from V and 0 bases from J, with 22 bases in between. CDR3 length equals 19 residues. Germline-derived CDR1 and CDR2 are GTSNPN and SVGIG (reference sequence). CDR3 amino acids: CAWSGELREGFYSNQPQHF. As DNA, the CDR3 is TGTGCCTGGAGTGGAGAACTCAGGGAGGGGTTCTATAGCAATCAGCCCCAGCATTTT.

Only a few counts were recorded for this clone. This sample also contains other DNA sequences that code for the same CDR3. The chain links TRBV4-1 to TRBJ1-1; 7 bases are shared with TRBD1. The V segment lost 6 bases and the J segment 4 bases; nucleotides outside the gene matches: 11. Germline values: CDR1 MGHRA, CDR2 YSYEKL. CDR3 length: 15 amino acids. The CDR3 DNA is TGCGCCAGCAGACCATTAGACAGGGCGGGCACTGAAGCTTTCTTT. Residues: CASRPLDRAGTEAFF.

This clone has just a few counts. The genes are TRBV10-3 and TRBJ2-1; 9 nucleotides match TRBD2. Unmatched junction bases numbered 6, after V lost 3 bases and J lost 0 bases. From germline, CDR1 is ENHRY and CDR2 SYGVKD. The CDR3 consists of 17 residues. CDR3 region: CAISEVGGRASYNEQFF. CDR3 bases: TGTGCCATCAGTGAAGTTGGCGGGAGGGCCTCCTACAATGAGCAGTTCTTC.

This clone showed up just once. V gene TRBV4-1 combines with J gene TRBJ1-5; D remains unclear. The V and J ends lost 0 bases and 3 bases respectively, with 21 bases between them. This CDR3 is 19 amino acids long. Germline V gene data show CDR1 as MGHRA and CDR2 as YSYEKL. As DNA, the CDR3 is TGCGCCAGCAGCCAAGAAAGAGACTTCGCGGAACGGGACAATCAGCCCCAGCATTTT. It encodes CASSQERDFAERDNQPQHF.

V is TRBV19 and J is TRBJ2-1; 13 bases match TRBD2. J was trimmed by 4 bases and V by 4 bases; bases with no gene match: 7. The germline V gene has CDR1 LNHDA and CDR2 SQIVND (reference sequence). This CDR3 is built from 17 residues. The CDR3 loop is CASSTRTSGSLYNEQFF. In nucleotides, the CDR3 is TGTGCCAGTAGTACAAGGACTAGCGGGAGTTTATACAATGAGCAGTTCTTC.

The chain links TRBV14 to TRBJ2-7, with 10 nucleotides matching TRBD1. In germline, CDR1 is SGHDN, CDR2 FVKESK. The CDR3 is made up of 16 amino acids. The V gene end was trimmed by 1 base and the J gene end by 0 bases; junction bases not matched to a gene: 3. The DNA of the CDR3 is TGTGCCAGCAGCCAAGGGACAGGGGGAAGCTCCTACGAGCAGTACTTC. Translated, it gives CASSQGTGGSSYEQYF.

The chain combines TRBV29-1 with TRBJ2-7, with 8 bases aligning to TRBD2. Per germline, CDR1 SQVTM and CDR2 ANQGSEA. Losses at the gene ends were 4 bases for V and 2 bases for J; bases not matched to a gene: 7. This CDR3 spans 14 amino acids. The CDR3, as DNA: TGCAGCGTTGGGGGGCGGGAGGCGCCCTACGAGCAGTACTTC. This translates into CSVGGREAPYEQYF.

This clone was found once. This rearrangement joins TRBV28 to TRBJ2-3, with no clear D. Trimming took 5 bases from V and 2 from J, leaving 8 bases between them. The CDR3 consists of 13 residues. Germline values: CDR1 MDHEN, CDR2 SYDVKM. CDR3: CASSPRNTDTQYF. Written as DNA, the CDR3 is TGTGCCAGCAGTCCGAGGAACACAGATACGCAGTATTTT.

This sequence joins TRBV28 and TRBJ2-2; 9 nucleotides agree with TRBD1. The CDR3 spans 13 residues. CDR1 is MDHEN and CDR2 is SYDVKM in the germline V gene. The J segment lost 6 bases and the V segment lost 6 bases, leaving 2 bases of the junction unmatched. The CDR3 DNA is TGTGCCAGCAGGGGACAGGGTTCCGGGGAGCTGTTTTTT. This translates into CASRGQGSGELFF. Supplemented by reference TRBV28 and TRBJ2-2, the full variable domain reads DVKVTQSSRYLVKRTGEKVFLECVQDMDHENMFWYRQDPGLGLRLIYFSYDVKMKEKGDIPEGYSVSREKKERFSLILESASTNQTSMYLCASRGQGSGELFFGEGSRLTVL.

V usage is TRBV19 and J usage is TRBJ2-3; TRBD2 agrees at 8 bases. The CDR3 has 15 amino acids. Germline V gene data show CDR1 as LNHDA and CDR2 as SQIVND (reference sequence). Trimming took 7 bases from V and 3 from J; bases not matched to a gene: 9. DNA for the CDR3: TGTGCCAGTAAAATTAGCGGGAATCTGACAGATACGCAGTATTTT. Translating it yields CASKISGNLTDTQYF. The entire variable domain, with the rest obtained from reference TRBV19 and TRBJ2-3, is as follows: DGGITQSPKYLFRKEGQNVTLSCEQNLNHDAMYWYRQDPGQGLRLIYYSQIVNDFQKGDIAEGYSVSREKKESFPLTVTSAQKNPTAFYLCASKISGNLTDTQYFGPGTRLTVL.

The rearrangement uses TRBV30 and TRBJ2-5, with 7 bases that match TRBD2. V dropped 0 bases and J dropped 2; count of bases not matched to a gene: 9. The CDR3 runs 16 residues. CDR1 is GTSNPN and CDR2 is SVGIG in the germline V gene (reference sequence). The CDR3 bases are TGTGCCTGGAGTGTCAGCCTAGCGGAGCCGCAAGAGACCCAGTACTTC. Encoded protein: CAWSVSLAEPQETQYF.

CDR3 sequence (DNA): TGTGCCAGCAGCTCGGACCGGGACAAGCAGTTCTTC. Translation: CASSSDRDKQFF. V and J are TRBV5-6 and TRBJ2-1; TRBD1 is a possible D gene (6 bases). The CDR3 consists of 12 residues. The germline V gene has CDR1 SGHDT and CDR2 YYEEEE. V gave up 3 bases and J gave up 11 bases, with 12 bases separating them.

CDR3 region: CGSLKTGGLAVSYEQYF. CDR3 DNA: TGTGGCTCACTAAAAACGGGGGGACTAGCGGTTTCCTACGAGCAGTACTTC. This rearrangement joins TRBV28 to TRBJ2-7; 11 bases line up with TRBD2. The CDR3 has 17 residues. Looked up from germline, CDR1 is MDHEN and CDR2 is SYDVKM.

The chain carries TRBV5-1 and TRBJ1-5, with 9 nucleotides matching TRBD1. The V gene's germline CDR1 is SGHRS and CDR2 YFSETQ. This CDR3 is built from 18 residues. The V segment lost 4 bases and the J segment 0 bases; nucleotides outside the gene matches: 11. DNA of the CDR3: TGCGCCAGCAGCCCTCCGACAGGGGGACTTTATAGCAATCAGCCCCAGCATTTT. Its protein is CASSPPTGGLYSNQPQHF.

The J gene is TRBJ2-3, the V gene TRBV5-4, with 7 bases matching TRBD2. This CDR3 has 18 amino acids. CDR1 and CDR2 from the germline V gene are SGHNT and YYREEE (reference sequence). V shed 1 base, J shed 4 bases, and the junction held 15 bases outside the gene matches. CDR3 sequence: CASSLNRFAREGSDTQYF. CDR3 coding DNA: TGTGCCAGCAGCTTGAACCGCTTCGCCAGGGAGGGCTCAGATACGCAGTATTTT.

The gene calls are TRBV6-1 and TRBJ2-6; D is undetermined. V gave up 1 base and J gave up 2 bases, with 3 bases separating them. This CDR3 spans 14 amino acids. CDR1 is MNHNS and CDR2 is SASEGT in the germline V gene. CDR3 DNA sequence: TGTGCCAGCAGTGAAGTAGCTGGGGCCAACGTCCTGACTTTC. Translating gives CASSEVAGANVLTF.

The rearrangement joins TRBV30 to TRBJ2-3, with 9 nucleotides matching TRBD2. CDR3 size: 17 residues. The V gene end was trimmed by 0 bases and the J gene end by 6 bases; junction bases not matched to a gene: 13. Germline V CDR1 and CDR2: GTSNPN, SVGIG (reference sequence). The CDR3 reads CAWSVLGREGLVDTQYF. The CDR3 DNA sequence: TGTGCCTGGAGTGTACTGGGGCGGGAGGGCCTAGTCGATACGCAGTATTTT.